This T cell receptor beta chain was documented in a study of radiotherapy plus CTLA-4 blockade in lung cancer. Germline CDR1 reads SNHLY; CDR2 reads FYNNEI. V dropped 3 bases and J dropped 4; count of bases not matched to a gene: 5. The CDR3 totals 15 residues. Libraries were prepared by immunoSEQ multiplex PCR; TCRdb keeps only in-frame clonotypes and omits some of them. The table includes around 59,000 clones, 72% detected once. This TCR came from a human donor with non-small cell lung cancer whose response to radiotherapy plus ipilimumab could not be evaluated. The starting material was peripheral blood, obtained from a patient treated with radiotherapy plus ipilimumab. The chain recombines TRBV2 with TRBJ2-1; TRBD2 matches 8 bases. In nucleotides, the CDR3 is TGTGCCAGCAGTGATACTAGCGGCGGATACAATGAGCAGTTCTTC. Encoded protein: CASSDTSGGYNEQFF.